The 25 T cell receptor beta chains in this list originate from one sample, sequenced in a study of CD8 T cells in ankylosing spondylitis. Their cognate antigens are unknown. MiXCR was run by TCRdb on the 5' RACE reads, yielding one entry per CDR3 protein. In the table there are 650,000 to 800,000 distinct CDR3 sequences, under 20% of which are singletons. Broader study findings: Ankylosing spondylitis blood appeared to be characterized by a TCR beta motif of under 10 highly homologous variants.

Sequencing input: blood, either unsorted or a sorted T cell fraction (not recorded which). Receptors were obtained from a male donor with ankylosing spondylitis.

The gene calls are TRBV12-3 or TRBV12-4 and TRBJ2-2; 8 positions match TRBD2. V dropped 5 bases and J dropped 7; count of bases not matched to a gene: 9. CDR3 length equals 15 residues. CDR3 nucleotide sequence: TGTGCCAGCAGTGTAACGGGACTAGGGAACGGGGAGCTGTTTTTT. This sequence encodes CASSVTGLGNGELFF.

CDR3 coding DNA: TGTGCCAGCGGTTATACAGGGACTAATTCACCCCTCCACTTT. Amino acids: CASGYTGTNSPLHF. V is TRBV25-1 and J is TRBJ1-6, with D possibly being TRBD1 (6 bases). Germline V CDR1 and CDR2: MGHDK, SYGVNS. This CDR3 comprises 14 residues. V lost 8 bases and J lost 6, with 14 bases in between.

The chain links TRBV7-9 to TRBJ2-7; 7 nucleotides align to TRBD1. The CDR3 has 15 residues. The ends lost 2 bases at V and 5 bases at J; junction bases unmatched: 9. The germline V gene encodes CDR1 SEHNR and CDR2 FQNEAQ (reference sequence). In nucleotides, the CDR3 is TGTGCCAGCAGCTTACGGACAGGCTTGTTGAACGAGCAGTACTTC. The encoded protein is CASSLRTGLLNEQYF.

The V gene is TRBV11-2, the J gene TRBJ2-7; maybe TRBD2 (6 bases). Germline CDR1 is SGHAT and CDR2 is FQNNGV. V was pared by 5 bases and J by 3 bases, with 17 bases between. The CDR3 extends over 15 amino acids. CDR3 DNA sequence: TGTGCCAGCAGCCACTTAGGTCCGGGAGACTACGAGCAGTACTTC. Translated, it gives CASSHLGPGDYEQYF.

This clonotype occurred a few times. The J gene is TRBJ2-1, the V gene TRBV7-3; D possibly corresponds to TRBD2 (6 bases). The CDR3 runs to 15 residues. Deletions cut 1 base from V and 7 bases from J, with 14 bases between. From germline, CDR1 is SGHTA and CDR2 FQGTGA. The CDR3 loop is CASSLSAGSENEQFF. In DNA, the CDR3 is TGTGCCAGCAGCTTAAGTGCCGGGAGCGAAAATGAGCAGTTCTTC.

The V call is TRBV6-5, the J call TRBJ2-3; D is perhaps TRBD2 (6 bases). The germline V gene has CDR1 MNHEY and CDR2 SVGAGI. CDR3 size: 15 residues. Trimming left V 2 bases short and J 3 bases short, with 12 bases between. The CDR3 coding sequence is TGTGCCAGCAGTTACACTAGCTTTGGGACAGATACGCAGTATTTT. Translating it yields CASSYTSFGTDTQYF.

This clonotype came up a few times. This chain connects TRBV4-3 to TRBJ1-1; the D is unclear. CDR3 length: 13 residues. Deletions cut 1 base from V and 6 bases from J, with 9 bases between. Germline assignment: CDR1 LGHNA and CDR2 YSLEER. CDR3 nucleotide sequence: TGCGCCAGCAGCCAAGGGGTCGGAGCTGAAGCTTTCTTT. The encoded protein is CASSQGVGAEAFF.

CDR3 bases: TGTGCCATCAGTTTCACTAACGGGGGGACAGATACGCAGTATTTT. This encodes CAISFTNGGTDTQYF. The V gene is TRBV10-3, the J gene TRBJ2-3; 7 bases map to TRBD2. CDR3 length: 15 residues. V shed 5 bases, J shed 3 bases, and the junction held 8 bases outside the gene matches. In germline, CDR1 is ENHRY, CDR2 SYGVKD.

This clonotype was picked up many times. The chain recombines TRBV18 with TRBJ2-7, with TRBD2 matching 13 bases. Germline-derived CDR1 and CDR2 are KGHSH and LQKENI. CDR3 length: 15 amino acids. The junction had 2 bases not matched to a gene; V was cut back by 3 bases and J by 3 bases. DNA for the CDR3: TGTGCCAGCTCACCGGGACTAGCGGGAAACTACGAGCAGTACTTC. Translation: CASSPGLAGNYEQYF. The variable domain in full, with the rest retrieved from reference TRBV18 and TRBJ2-7, is NAGVMQNPRHLVRRRGQEARLRCSPMKGHSHVYWYRQLPEEGLKFMVYLQKENIIDESGMPKERFSAEFPKEGPSILRIQQVVRGDSAAYFCASSPGLAGNYEQYFGPGTRLTVT.

This clonotype was observed a handful of times. V gene TRBV27 combines with J gene TRBJ2-7; TRBD2 matches at 8 bases. Germline values: CDR1 MNHEY, CDR2 SMNVEV (reference sequence). Unmatched junction bases numbered 8, after V lost 6 bases and J lost 4 bases. This CDR3 has 14 amino acids. In DNA form, the CDR3 reads TGTGCCAGCAGCCCAGCGGGAGTACGGTACGAGCAGTACTTC. This encodes CASSPAGVRYEQYF.

The chain carries TRBV9 and TRBJ2-1; D remains ambiguous. Trimming took off 0 bases at V and 9 bases at J, with 10 bases between the two ends. Germline V CDR1 and CDR2: SGDLS, YYNGEE. This CDR3 is built from 13 residues. CDR3 in amino acids: CASSVETFSEQFF. In DNA form, the CDR3 reads TGTGCCAGCAGCGTAGAAACCTTCTCTGAGCAGTTCTTC. Together with reference TRBV9 and TRBJ2-1, the CDR3 gives the full variable domain: DSGVTQTPKHLITATGQRVTLRCSPRSGDLSVYWYQQSLDQGLQFLIQYYNGEERAKGNILERFSAQQFPDLHSELNLSSLELGDSALYFCASSVETFSEQFFGPGTRLTVL.

The table lists this clonotype with a few counts. V is TRBV5-1 and J is TRBJ2-1; maybe TRBD2 (5 bases). The ends were cut back, 4 bases at V and 6 bases at J, with 14 bases in the middle. This CDR3 spans 14 amino acids. Germline CDR1 SGHRS, CDR2 YFSETQ. The CDR3 bases are TGCGCCAGCAGCCCCGGCGGAGGAGGCAATGAGCAGTTCTTC. It translates to CASSPGGGGNEQFF.

Only one count was recorded for this clonotype. The chain is built from TRBV30 and TRBJ1-3, with a weak D call TRBD1 (5 bases). The CDR3 is 11 amino acids. Germline CDR1 GTSNPN, CDR2 SVGIG (reference sequence). Trimming cost V 8 bases and J 5 bases, with 10 bases left between them. As DNA, the CDR3 is TGTGCCCTGACAGTTAGAAACACCATATATTTT. The encoded protein is CALTVRNTIYF.

This clonotype was picked up a small number of times. The V gene is TRBV5-6, the J gene TRBJ1-1; D is unresolved. This CDR3 contains 19 residues. V lost 0 bases and J lost 3, with 24 bases in between. The germline gives CDR1 SGHDT, CDR2 YYEEEE. CDR3: CASSLVSWSGVAGDTEAFF. CDR3 in DNA: TGTGCCAGCAGCTTGGTCAGTTGGAGTGGGGTGGCAGGCGACACTGAAGCTTTCTTT.

This clonotype was seen a handful of times. The CDR3 here is CASSPGPSESADTQYF. The CDR3 bases are TGTGCCAGCAGCCCGGGTCCGAGCGAAAGCGCAGATACGCAGTATTTT. The chain employs TRBV13 and TRBJ2-3; D not certain. The CDR3 sequence is 16 residues long. V shed 5 bases and J shed 4 bases, with 19 bases lying between them. Germline CDR1 is PRHDT and CDR2 is FYEKMQ (reference sequence). Full variable domain (outside the CDR3, taken from reference TRBV13 and TRBJ2-3): AAGVIQSPRHLIKEKRETATLKCYPIPRHDTVYWYQQGPGQDPQFLISFYEKMQSDKGSIPDRFSAQQFSDYHSELNMSSLELGDSALYFCASSPGPSESADTQYFGPGTRLTVL.

This clonotype has at least ten counts. This chain joins TRBV29-1 and TRBJ1-2; possibly TRBD1 for D (6 bases). Germline V gene data show CDR1 as SQVTM and CDR2 as ANQGSEA. The V and J ends lost 7 bases and 8 bases respectively, with 14 bases between them. This CDR3 is 11 amino acids long. This CDR3 is CSAETGQGYTF. The CDR3 region has the DNA TGCAGCGCCGAGACAGGTCAGGGCTACACCTTC.

V gene TRBV7-9 combines with J gene TRBJ2-5; the D is unclear. V lost 5 bases, J lost 2 bases, and 12 bases lay in between. The CDR3 sequence is 14 residues long. Germline CDR1 and CDR2: SEHNR and FQNEAQ (reference sequence). In DNA, the CDR3 is TGTGCCAGCAGCGTCACGAACGTACAAGAGACCCAGTACTTC. Its protein is CASSVTNVQETQYF.

In this sample, this clonotype turned up a few times. The chain uses TRBV7-3 and TRBJ2-1, with 8 nucleotides matching TRBD2. The CDR3 loop spans 14 amino acids. Losses at the gene ends were 4 bases for V and 9 bases for J; bases not matched to a gene: 8. Per germline, CDR1 SGHTA and CDR2 FQGTGA. CDR3 residues: CASSSRGGASEQFF. CDR3 DNA sequence: TGTGCCAGCAGCTCACGGGGGGGGGCCAGTGAGCAGTTCTTC.

The V call is TRBV12-3 or TRBV12-4, the J call TRBJ1-1; D might be TRBD1 (5 bases). V was pared by 7 bases and J by 7 bases, with 19 bases between. There are 14 residues in the CDR3. CDR3 sequence reads: CASNPGRLIGEAFF. CDR3 in DNA: TGTGCCAGCAACCCGGGACGTCTGATCGGTGAAGCTTTCTTT.

This clonotype was counted only a few times. The chain employs TRBV7-2 and TRBJ2-3, with 9 bases aligning to TRBD2. This CDR3 has 17 amino acids. After removal of 5 bases from V and 2 bases from J, the junction contained 11 bases not matched to a gene. From germline, CDR1 is SGHTA and CDR2 FQGNSA. The DNA for the CDR3 is TGTGCCAGCAGCCGCGGTCTAGCGGGGACGAACACAGATACGCAGTATTTT. The encoded protein is CASSRGLAGTNTDTQYF. The complete variable domain, with remaining parts taken from reference TRBV7-2 and TRBJ2-3, reads GAGVSQSPSNKVTEKGKDVELRCDPISGHTALYWYRQSLGQGLEFLIYFQGNSAPDKSGLPSDRFSAERTGGSVSTLTIQRTQQEDSAVYLCASSRGLAGTNTDTQYFGPGTRLTVL.

This clonotype was seen a handful of times. The V call is TRBV20-1, the J call TRBJ1-1; D is ambiguous. The CDR3 spans 13 residues. Germline lookup yields CDR1 DFQATT and CDR2 SNEGSKA (reference sequence). Trimming left V 3 bases short and J 5 bases short, with 13 bases between. The CDR3 sequence is CSASLGRGTEAFF. DNA for the CDR3: TGCAGTGCTAGTCTAGGAAGAGGAACTGAAGCTTTCTTT.

Only a few counts were recorded for this clonotype. The rearrangement uses TRBV4-1 and TRBJ1-1; maybe TRBD1 (5 bases). The CDR3 totals 15 residues. Germline V CDR1 and CDR2: MGHRA, YSYEKL. V lost 0 bases to trimming and J lost 4 bases, with 12 bases between them. The CDR3 here is CASSQEGGSGTEAFF. For the CDR3, the DNA is TGCGCCAGCAGCCAAGAGGGGGGGTCCGGCACTGAAGCTTTCTTT.

This clonotype was detected many times. V usage is TRBV29-1 and J usage is TRBJ2-7; tentatively, D is TRBD1 (5 bases). The ends were cut back, 6 bases at V and 2 bases at J, with 14 bases in the middle. Germline lookup yields CDR1 SQVTM and CDR2 ANQGSEA. This CDR3 has 13 residues. In DNA, the CDR3 is TGCAGCGTCCAGACAGAGCTCCCCTACGAGCAGTACTTC. It yields the protein CSVQTELPYEQYF.

The chain combines TRBV29-1 with TRBJ1-1, with D hard to call. This CDR3 contains 13 residues. The germline V and J ends were trimmed by 5 bases and 1 base, with 11 bases remaining between them. The germline V gene has CDR1 SQVTM and CDR2 ANQGSEA. The CDR3 region has the DNA TGCAGCGTTAAGGCAGCTGAGAACACTGAAGCTTTCTTT. Its translation: CSVKAAENTEAFF.

The rearrangement links TRBV20-1 to TRBJ2-5; either TRBD1 or TRBD2 may fit D (5 bases each). This CDR3 spans 13 amino acids. CDR1 and CDR2 from the germline V gene are DFQATT and SNEGSKA (reference sequence). V dropped 5 bases and J dropped 5 bases, with 15 bases sitting between them. The CDR3 bases are TGCAGTGCTGGGACCGACCCCTGGGAGACCCAGTACTTC. This codes for CSAGTDPWETQYF.